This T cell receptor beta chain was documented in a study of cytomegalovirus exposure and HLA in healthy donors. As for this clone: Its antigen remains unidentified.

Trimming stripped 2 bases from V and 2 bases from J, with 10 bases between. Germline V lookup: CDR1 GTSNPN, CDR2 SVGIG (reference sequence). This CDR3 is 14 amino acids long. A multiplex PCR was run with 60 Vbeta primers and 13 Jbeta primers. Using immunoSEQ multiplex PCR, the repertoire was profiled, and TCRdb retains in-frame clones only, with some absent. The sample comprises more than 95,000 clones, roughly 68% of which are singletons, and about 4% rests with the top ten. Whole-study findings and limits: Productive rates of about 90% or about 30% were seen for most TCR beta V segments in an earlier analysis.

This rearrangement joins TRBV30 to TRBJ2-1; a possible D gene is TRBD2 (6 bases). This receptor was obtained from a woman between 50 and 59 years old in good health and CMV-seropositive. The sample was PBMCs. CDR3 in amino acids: CAWSSGGAYNEQFF. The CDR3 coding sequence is TGTGCCTGGAGTTCGGGCGGGGCCTACAATGAGCAGTTCTTC.